This T cell receptor beta chain is from a study of CD8 T cells in Susac syndrome. The T cells that were sequenced for TCR beta were CD8+ and CD4+ cells from blood. Healthy donors formed controls matched for age and sex. An input of about 0.5 to 1 ug of RNA was subjected to reverse transcription using random hexamers. Coverage of TCR beta CDR3 amplification by immunoSEQ multiplex PCR extended to 54 Vbeta and 13 Jbeta. One entry per CDR3 protein, called by TCRdb with MiXCR from the immunoSEQ multiplex PCR reads. The sample consists of fewer than 150,000 distinct CDR3 sequences, 94% of them appearing once. Trimming shortened V by 5 bases and J by 6 bases, and 8 bases separated the two germline ends. There are 11 residues in the CDR3. CDR1 and CDR2 (germline): MNHNS, SASEGT.

The chain combines TRBV6-1 with TRBJ2-7; a weak D match, TRBD1 (5 bases). This receptor was obtained from a human donor in good health. The material sequenced was CD8+ T cells from PBMCs. The CDR3 here is CASSSRVEQYF. CDR3 in DNA: TGTGCCAGCAGTAGCAGGGTCGAGCAGTACTTC.